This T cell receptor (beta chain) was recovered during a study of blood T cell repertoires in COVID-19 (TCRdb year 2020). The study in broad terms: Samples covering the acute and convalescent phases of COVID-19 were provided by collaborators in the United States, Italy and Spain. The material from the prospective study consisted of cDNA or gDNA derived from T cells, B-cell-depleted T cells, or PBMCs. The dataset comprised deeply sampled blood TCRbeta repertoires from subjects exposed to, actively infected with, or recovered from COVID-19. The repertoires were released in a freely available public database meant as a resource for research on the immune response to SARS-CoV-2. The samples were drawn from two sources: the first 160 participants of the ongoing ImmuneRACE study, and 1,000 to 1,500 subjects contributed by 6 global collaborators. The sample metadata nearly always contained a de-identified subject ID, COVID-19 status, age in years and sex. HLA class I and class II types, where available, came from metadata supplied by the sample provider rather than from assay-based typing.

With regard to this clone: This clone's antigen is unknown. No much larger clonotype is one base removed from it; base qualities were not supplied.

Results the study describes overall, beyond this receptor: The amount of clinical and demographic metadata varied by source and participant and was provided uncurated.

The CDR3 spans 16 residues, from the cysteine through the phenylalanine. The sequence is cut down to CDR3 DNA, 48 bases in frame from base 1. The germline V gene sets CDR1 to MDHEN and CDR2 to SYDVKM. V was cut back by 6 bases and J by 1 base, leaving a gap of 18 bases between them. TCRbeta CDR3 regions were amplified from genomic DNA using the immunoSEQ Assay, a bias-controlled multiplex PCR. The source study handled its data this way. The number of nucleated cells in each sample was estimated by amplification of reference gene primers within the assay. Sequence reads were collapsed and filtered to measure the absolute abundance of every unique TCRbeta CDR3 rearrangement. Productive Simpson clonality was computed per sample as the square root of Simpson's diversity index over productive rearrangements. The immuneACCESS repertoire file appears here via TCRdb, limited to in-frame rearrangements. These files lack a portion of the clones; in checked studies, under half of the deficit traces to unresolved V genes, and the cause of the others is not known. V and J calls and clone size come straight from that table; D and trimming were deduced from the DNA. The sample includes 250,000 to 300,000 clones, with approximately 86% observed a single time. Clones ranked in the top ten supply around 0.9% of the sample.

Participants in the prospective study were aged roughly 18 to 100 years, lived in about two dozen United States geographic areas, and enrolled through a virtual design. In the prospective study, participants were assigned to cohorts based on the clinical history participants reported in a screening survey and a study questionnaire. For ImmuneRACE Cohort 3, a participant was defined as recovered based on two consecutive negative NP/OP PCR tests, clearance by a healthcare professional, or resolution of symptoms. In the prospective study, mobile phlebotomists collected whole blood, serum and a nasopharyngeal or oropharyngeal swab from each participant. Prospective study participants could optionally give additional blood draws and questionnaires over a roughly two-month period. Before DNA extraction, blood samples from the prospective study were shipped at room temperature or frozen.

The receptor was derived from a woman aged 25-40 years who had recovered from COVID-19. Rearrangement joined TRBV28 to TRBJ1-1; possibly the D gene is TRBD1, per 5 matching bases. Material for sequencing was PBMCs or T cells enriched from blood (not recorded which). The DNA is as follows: TGTGCCAGCAGCGTATTAACATGGGGCTCGAACACTGAAGCTTTCTTT. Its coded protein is CASSVLTWGSNTEAFF.